Following are 13 T cell receptor beta chains from one sample sequenced in a study of blood T cell repertoires in COVID-19. TCRdb's table, derived via immunoSEQ multiplex PCR, lists solely in-frame clones and lacks some. The sample includes under 60,000 clones, 89% of them seen just once. What was sequenced was peripheral blood. All receptors come from a man in his 60s with acute or convalescent COVID-19.

The gene calls are TRBV10-1 and TRBJ2-2, with 9 bases matching TRBD1. The CDR3 covers 15 residues. V was clipped by 6 bases and J by 2 bases; unmatched bases: 4. CDR1 and CDR2 from the germline V gene are WNHNN and SYGVQD (reference sequence). This CDR3 is CASRLDRGNTGELFF. The CDR3 DNA sequence: TGCGCCAGCAGATTGGACAGGGGAAACACCGGGGAGCTGTTTTTT.

The V and J genes are TRBV7-6 and TRBJ2-7; maybe TRBD2 (5 bases). V dropped 1 base and J dropped 1 base, with 11 bases sitting between them. CDR1 and CDR2 from the germline V gene are SGHVS and FNYEAQ. This CDR3 spans 15 amino acids. The CDR3 sequence: CASSLGPGGSYEQYF. In DNA, the CDR3 is TGTGCCAGCAGCTTAGGGCCAGGAGGTTCCTACGAGCAGTACTTC.

The genes are TRBV2 and TRBJ1-2; maybe TRBD1 (6 bases). V lost 1 base to trimming and J lost 7 bases, with 13 bases between them. Germline CDR1 is SNHLY and CDR2 is FYNNEI. The CDR3 runs 14 residues. CDR3 DNA: TGTGCCAGCAGTGAAGGGGGGCCGGTAACTGGCTACACCTTC. Its protein product is CASSEGGPVTGYTF.

The V call is TRBV5-6, the J call TRBJ1-2, with TRBD1 matching 7 bases. Germline V gene data show CDR1 as SGHDT and CDR2 as YYEEEE. V lost 1 base to trimming and J lost 2 bases; unmatched junction nucleotides: 2. The CDR3 has 14 residues. CDR3 DNA: TGTGCCAGCAGCTTGTTGGGACAGAACTATGGCTACACCTTC. Protein sequence: CASSLLGQNYGYTF.

J is TRBJ1-4 and V is TRBV6-5, with no clear D. Germline lookup yields CDR1 MNHEY and CDR2 SVGAGI. The CDR3 loop spans 15 amino acids. V lost 11 bases and J lost 2, with 18 bases in between. The CDR3 nucleotides are TGTGCCTCCAGCAGGCCAGGCGTGACTAATGAAAAACTGTTTTTT. This sequence encodes CASSRPGVTNEKLFF.

This chain uses TRBV28 with TRBJ1-2; D not resolved. CDR1 and CDR2 (germline): MDHEN, SYDVKM. Trimming removed 2 bases from V and 5 bases from J, with 9 bases in between. CDR3 length: 13 amino acids. This CDR3 is CASSLPEKYGYTF. CDR3 nucleotide sequence: TGTGCCAGCAGTTTACCCGAGAAGTATGGCTACACCTTC.

To note about this clone: One end of the junction varies from germline; a read error may be responsible. The chain is built from TRBV18 and TRBJ1-4, with 9 positions matching TRBD1. The V gene's germline CDR1 is KGHSH and CDR2 LQKENI. The CDR3 has 13 amino acids. Written as DNA, the CDR3 is TGTGCCGGCTCGGACAGGGGAAGCGAAAAACTGTTTTTT. Translation gives CAGSDRGSEKLFF.

This sequence joins TRBV15 and TRBJ1-3, with D tentatively TRBD1 (5 bases). Trimming took 3 bases from V and 0 from J, leaving 12 bases between them. The CDR3 runs 16 residues. Germline V gene data show CDR1 as LNHNV and CDR2 as YYDKDF (reference sequence). This chain's CDR3 is CATSRGGASSGNTIYF. CDR3 DNA: TGTGCCACCAGCAGGGGAGGGGCCAGCTCTGGAAACACCATATATTTT.

This clone was detected only once. The chain recombines TRBV7-9 with TRBJ1-1, with a possible D match to TRBD1 (6 bases). V lost 8 bases to trimming and J lost 5 bases, with 15 bases between them. This CDR3 comprises 13 residues. The germline V gene encodes CDR1 SEHNR and CDR2 FQNEAQ (reference sequence). The CDR3 reads CASGLQGNTEAFF. The CDR3 nucleotides read TGTGCCAGCGGCCTACAGGGTAATACTGAAGCTTTCTTT. Complete variable domain (other parts from reference TRBV7-9 and TRBJ1-1): DTGVSQNPRHKITKRGQNVTFRCDPISEHNRLYWYRQTLGQGPEFLTYFQNEAQLEKSRLLSDRFSAERPKGSFSTLEIQRTEQGDSAMYLCASGLQGNTEAFFGQGTRLTVV.

This chain uses TRBV7-2 with TRBJ2-1; 7 bases are a match to TRBD1. This CDR3 has 16 residues. With 4 bases clipped from V and 2 bases from J, the junction kept 8 bases outside the gene matches. Germline values: CDR1 SGHTA, CDR2 FQGNSA. CDR3 amino acids: CASSSGPGTAYNEQFF. CDR3 in DNA: TGTGCCAGCAGCTCGGGGCCCGGGACAGCCTACAATGAGCAGTTCTTC.

The genes are TRBV7-8 and TRBJ1-1; D is unclear. The V gene's germline CDR1 is SGHVS and CDR2 FQNEAQ. The CDR3 sequence is 14 residues long. The V end was cut by 1 base, the J end by 1 base, with 7 bases between. This CDR3 is CASSLVGGNTEAFF. The CDR3 DNA sequence: TGTGCCAGCAGCTTAGTCGGAGGGAACACTGAAGCTTTCTTT. The whole variable domain, filled in from reference TRBV7-8 and TRBJ1-1, reads GAGVSQSPRYKVAKRGQDVALRCDPISGHVSLFWYQQALGQGPEFLTYFQNEAQLDKSGLPSDRFFAERPEGSVSTLKIQRTQQEDSAVYLCASSLVGGNTEAFFGQGTRLTVV.

V and J are TRBV12-3 or TRBV12-4 and TRBJ1-2; D gene ambiguous. V was pared by 6 bases and J by 4 bases, with 9 bases between. The CDR3 covers 12 residues. CDR3 DNA sequence: TGTGCCAGCAGCCCTTCCTCCTATGGCTACACCTTC. Translating it yields CASSPSSYGYTF.

This chain links TRBV19 with TRBJ1-5; D is unresolved. Trimming stripped 8 bases from V and 3 bases from J, with 17 bases between. The germline gives CDR1 LNHDA, CDR2 SQIVND (reference sequence). The CDR3 extends over 15 amino acids. CDR3 in DNA: TGTGCCAGTCGCCGGGATCTAATCCCCAATCAGCCCCAGCATTTT. Translating gives CASRRDLIPNQPQHF. Together with reference TRBV19 and TRBJ1-5, the CDR3 gives the full variable domain: DGGITQSPKYLFRKEGQNVTLSCEQNLNHDAMYWYRQDPGQGLRLIYYSQIVNDFQKGDIAEGYSVSREKKESFPLTVTSAQKNPTAFYLCASRRDLIPNQPQHFGDGTRLSIL.